What follows describes a single T cell receptor (beta chain). The antigen is undetermined. The RNA, about 0.45 to 1 ug, was put through reverse transcription using random hexamers. Amplification of TCR beta CDR3 across 54 Vbeta and 13 Jbeta was performed with immunoSEQ multiplex PCR. A single record per CDR3 protein comes from TCRdb applying MiXCR to the immunoSEQ multiplex PCR reads. This sample has approximately 200,000 distinct CDR3 sequences, with more than 85% found just once. This sample was taken from a study of CD8 T cells in Susac syndrome. Study conclusions and caveats: Acknowledgment was made by the study that its TCR sequencing and HLA analysis involved a relatively small number of individuals.

The study sequenced TCR beta in blood CD8+ and CD4+ T cells. TEMRA cells were FACS-enriched and CD8+ and CD4+ T cells negatively isolated. J gave up 1 base and V 5 bases, and 2 bases lay outside the gene matches. From germline, CDR1 is DFQATT and CDR2 SNEGSKA (reference sequence). The CDR3 extends over 13 amino acids. V usage is TRBV20-1 and J usage is TRBJ2-5; 9 nucleotides agree with TRBD2. The TCR comes from a human donor with multiple sclerosis. The sequenced sample was CD4+ T cells from PBMCs. Here the CDR3 reads CSAFSGGQETQYF. In DNA form, the CDR3 reads TGCAGTGCTTTTAGCGGGGGCCAAGAGACCCAGTACTTC.